This TCR beta chain is drawn from a study of T cells of healthy individuals. The V gene's germline CDR1 is SEHNR and CDR2 FQNEAQ (reference sequence). The V gene end was trimmed by 5 bases and the J gene end by 4 bases; junction bases not matched to a gene: 5. The CDR3 sequence is 15 residues long. The table lists this clonotype with a few counts. TCRdb re-derived calls from the 5' RACE reads in MiXCR, one entry per CDR3 protein. The data contain 50,000 to 55,000 distinct CDR3 sequences, 14% to 15% of them singletons. The V and J genes are TRBV7-9 and TRBJ2-1; 10 bases align to TRBD2. This TCR was recovered from a human donor in good health. CDR3 loop: CASSQSSGGYNEQFF. The CDR3 DNA reads TGTGCCAGCAGCCAATCTAGCGGGGGATACAATGAGCAGTTCTTC.